This T cell receptor (beta chain) was captured by sequencing in a study of blood T cell repertoires in COVID-19. CDR1 is MNHEY and CDR2 is SVGEGT in the germline V gene. V was cut by 5 bases and J by 6 bases, with 10 bases left in between. The CDR3 is 12 amino acids. Participant-given clinical history determined each cohort assignment. Per the study methods: Researchers report that nucleated cell counts were estimated from reference gene primer amplification. Data came from immunoSEQ multiplex PCR; TCRdb stores just in-frame clones and leaves some out. V and J calls and clone size come straight from that table; D and trimming were deduced from the DNA. The table records about 400,000 clones, around nine tenths of them present only once.

The sequencing input was PBMCs or T cells enriched from blood (not recorded which). This receptor was obtained from a woman aged 45-59 years who had recovered from COVID-19. This chain uses TRBV6-2 or TRBV6-3 with TRBJ1-2; D uncertain. Here the CDR3 reads CASSDYANGYTF. The CDR3 DNA reads TGTGCCAGCAGTGATTACGCTAATGGCTACACCTTC.